Included here is one T cell receptor beta chain sequence, with context. In the original workflow: Quantification of nucleated cells was approximated via reference gene primer amplification. Here immunoSEQ multiplex PCR was the method, and the copy in TCRdb shows in-frame clones only, minus some. V and J calls plus clone size are reproduced from that table; the DNA served to infer D and trimming. The sample has roughly 180,000 clones; 85% are singletons. CDR3 length: 19 amino acids. V lost 2 bases, J lost 3 bases, and 25 bases lay in between. Germline lookup yields CDR1 KGHSH and CDR2 LQKENI. The data are from a study of blood T cell repertoires in COVID-19. Study-wide background: Samples came from the United States, Italy and Spain, spanning acute and convalescent COVID-19. T cells, B-cell-depleted T cells, or PBMCs provided the cDNA or gDNA that served as material.

The TCR comes from a woman in her sixties or seventies with acute or convalescent COVID-19. This chain uses TRBV18 with TRBJ2-5, with D tentatively TRBD1 (5 bases). Sequenced material: peripheral blood. CDR3 protein: CASSPFSRSPKGSEETQYF. CDR3 nucleotides: TGTGCCAGCTCACCATTCAGTAGGTCGCCCAAGGGGTCAGAAGAGACCCAGTACTTC. The variable domain in full, with the rest retrieved from reference TRBV18 and TRBJ2-5, is NAGVMQNPRHLVRRRGQEARLRCSPMKGHSHVYWYRQLPEEGLKFMVYLQKENIIDESGMPKERFSAEFPKEGPSILRIQQVVRGDSAAYFCASSPFSRSPKGSEETQYFGPGTRLLVL.